The table lists the clone carrying this T cell receptor beta chain with a few counts. Its antigen is as yet unknown. The data stem from a study of CD8+ T cells in alopecia areata. Study-level background: The percentage of affected scalp area served as the score of severity for treated patients. Study-level findings and limits: Persistence of many expanded lesional clones was seen in scalp and blood during tofacitinib.

V was shortened by 7 bases and J by 7 bases, with 23 bases between the two germline ends. The CDR3 loop spans 15 amino acids. CDR1 and CDR2 (germline): MDHEN, SYDVKM. cDNA reverse transcribed from extracted RNA served as the sequencing template. Assay used: immunoSEQ multiplex PCR; TCRdb lists only in-frame clones, some missing. The top ten hold around 4.2% of the sample, which has about 210,000 clones, around 65% seen once. Sample treatment: oral pan-JAK inhibitor, 5-10 mg twice daily. Sequenced here: CD4+ T cells sorted from blood, sampled at week 4, from a patient treated with tofacitinib. This clonotype was obtained from a human donor with alopecia areata. The V call is TRBV28, the J call TRBJ2-7; D call uncertain. The CDR3, as DNA: TGTGCCAGCACCAAAATGGGCAGGATCGGAGCGGAGCAGTACTTC. It is translated as CASTKMGRIGAEQYF.